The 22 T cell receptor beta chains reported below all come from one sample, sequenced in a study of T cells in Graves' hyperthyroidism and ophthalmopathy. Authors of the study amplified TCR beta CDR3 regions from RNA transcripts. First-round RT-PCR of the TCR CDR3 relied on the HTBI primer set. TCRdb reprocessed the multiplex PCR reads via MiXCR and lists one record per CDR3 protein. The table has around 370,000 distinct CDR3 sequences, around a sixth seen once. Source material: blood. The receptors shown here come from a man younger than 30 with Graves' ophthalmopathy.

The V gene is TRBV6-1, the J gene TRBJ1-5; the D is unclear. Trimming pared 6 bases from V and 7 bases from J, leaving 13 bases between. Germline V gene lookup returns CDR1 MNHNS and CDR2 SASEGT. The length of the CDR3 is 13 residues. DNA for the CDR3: TGTGCCAGCAGGGCGAACAGAGGCCAGCCCCAGCATTTT. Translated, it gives CASRANRGQPQHF.

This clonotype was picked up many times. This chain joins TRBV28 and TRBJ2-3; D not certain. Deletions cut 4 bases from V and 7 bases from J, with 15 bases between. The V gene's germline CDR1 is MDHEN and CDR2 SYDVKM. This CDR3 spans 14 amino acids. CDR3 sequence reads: CASSSSEVLNTQYF. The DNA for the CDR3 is TGTGCCAGCAGTTCGTCAGAGGTTCTAAATACGCAGTATTTT.

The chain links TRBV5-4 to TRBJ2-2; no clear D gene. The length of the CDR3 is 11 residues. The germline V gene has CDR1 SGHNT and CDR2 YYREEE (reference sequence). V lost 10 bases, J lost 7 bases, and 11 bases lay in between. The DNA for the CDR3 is TGTGCCGGAGTCGTGAGCGGGGAGCTGTTTTTT. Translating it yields CAGVVSGELFF.

The DNA of the CDR3 is TGTGCCACCAGTCCCCGGAGAGAATCCTCCTACGAGCAGTACTTC. It yields the protein CATSPRRESSYEQYF. The genes are TRBV15 and TRBJ2-7; no definite D call. Looked up from germline, CDR1 is LNHNV and CDR2 is YYDKDF (reference sequence). Trimming took off 6 bases at V and 0 bases at J, with 15 bases between the two ends. There are 15 residues in the CDR3.

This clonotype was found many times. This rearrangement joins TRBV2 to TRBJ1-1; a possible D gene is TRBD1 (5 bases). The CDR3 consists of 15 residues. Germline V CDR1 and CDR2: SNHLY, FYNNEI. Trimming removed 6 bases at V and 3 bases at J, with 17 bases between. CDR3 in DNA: TGTGCCAGCAGCTCCGATTTGGGGGGGGACACTGAAGCTTTCTTT. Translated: CASSSDLGGDTEAFF.

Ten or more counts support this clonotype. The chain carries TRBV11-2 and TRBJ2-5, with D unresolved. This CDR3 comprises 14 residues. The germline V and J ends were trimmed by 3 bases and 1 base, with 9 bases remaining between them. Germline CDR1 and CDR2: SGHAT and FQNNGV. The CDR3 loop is CASSFRVGQETQYF. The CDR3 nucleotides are TGTGCCAGCAGCTTTCGGGTGGGCCAAGAGACCCAGTACTTC.

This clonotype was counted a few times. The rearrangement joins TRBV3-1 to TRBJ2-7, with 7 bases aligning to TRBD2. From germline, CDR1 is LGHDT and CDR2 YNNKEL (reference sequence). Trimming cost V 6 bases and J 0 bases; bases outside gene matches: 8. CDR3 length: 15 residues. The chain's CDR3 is CASSPGTTSSYEQYF. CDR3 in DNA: TGTGCCAGCAGTCCCGGGACTACAAGCTCCTACGAGCAGTACTTC.

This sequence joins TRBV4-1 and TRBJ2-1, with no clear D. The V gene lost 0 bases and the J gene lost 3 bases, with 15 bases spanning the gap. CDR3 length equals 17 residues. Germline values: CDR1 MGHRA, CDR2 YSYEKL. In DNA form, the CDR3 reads TGCGCCAGCAGCCAAGATTTTAAGGGTCTGGGCTACAATGAGCAGTTCTTC. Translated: CASSQDFKGLGYNEQFF.

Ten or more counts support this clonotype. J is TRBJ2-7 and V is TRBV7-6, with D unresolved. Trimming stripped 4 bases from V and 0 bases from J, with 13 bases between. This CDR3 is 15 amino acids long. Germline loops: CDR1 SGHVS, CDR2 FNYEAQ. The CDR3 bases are TGTGCCAGCAGCTCCACTGACACGGCCTCCTACGAGCAGTACTTC. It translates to CASSSTDTASYEQYF.

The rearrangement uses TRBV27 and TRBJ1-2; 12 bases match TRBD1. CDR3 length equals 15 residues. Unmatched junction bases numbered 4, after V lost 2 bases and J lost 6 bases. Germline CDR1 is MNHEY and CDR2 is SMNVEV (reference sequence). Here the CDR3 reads CASSLGTGGNDGYTF. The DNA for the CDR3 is TGTGCCAGCAGTTTAGGGACAGGGGGCAATGATGGCTACACCTTC.

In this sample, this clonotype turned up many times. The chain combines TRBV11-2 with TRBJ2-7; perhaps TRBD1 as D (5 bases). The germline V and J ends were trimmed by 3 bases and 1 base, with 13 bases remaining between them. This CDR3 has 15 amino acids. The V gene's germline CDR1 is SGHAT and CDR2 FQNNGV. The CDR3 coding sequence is TGTGCCAGCAGCTTCTCAATTACAGGATCCTACGAGCAGTACTTC. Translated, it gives CASSFSITGSYEQYF. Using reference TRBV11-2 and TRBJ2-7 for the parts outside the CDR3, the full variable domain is EAGVAQSPRYKIIEKRQSVAFWCNPISGHATLYWYQQILGQGPKLLIQFQNNGVVDDSQLPKDRFSAERLKGVDSTLKIQPAKLEDSAVYLCASSFSITGSYEQYFGPGTRLTVT.

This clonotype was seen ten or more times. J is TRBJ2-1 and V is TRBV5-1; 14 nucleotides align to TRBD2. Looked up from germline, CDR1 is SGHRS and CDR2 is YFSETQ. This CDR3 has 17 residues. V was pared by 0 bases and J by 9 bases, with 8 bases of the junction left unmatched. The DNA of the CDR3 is TGCGCCAGCAGCTTGGGGGGGACTAGCGGGGGCCCCGGTGAGCAGTTCTTC. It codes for CASSLGGTSGGPGEQFF.

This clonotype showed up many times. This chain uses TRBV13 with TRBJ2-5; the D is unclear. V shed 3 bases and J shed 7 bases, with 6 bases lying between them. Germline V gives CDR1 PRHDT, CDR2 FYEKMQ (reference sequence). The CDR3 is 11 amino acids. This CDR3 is CASSFLGTQYF. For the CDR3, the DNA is TGTGCCAGCAGCTTTCTGGGGACCCAGTACTTC.

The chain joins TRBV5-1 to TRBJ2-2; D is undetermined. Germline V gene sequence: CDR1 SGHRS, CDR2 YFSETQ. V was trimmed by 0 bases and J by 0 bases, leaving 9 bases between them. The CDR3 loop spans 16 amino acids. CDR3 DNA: TGCGCCAGCAGCTTGGAAGGGCGATCGAACACCGGGGAGCTGTTTTTT. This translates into CASSLEGRSNTGELFF.

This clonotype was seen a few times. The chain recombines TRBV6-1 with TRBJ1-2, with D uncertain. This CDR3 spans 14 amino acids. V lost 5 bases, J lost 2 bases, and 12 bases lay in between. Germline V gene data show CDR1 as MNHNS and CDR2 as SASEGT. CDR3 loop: CASSYGGVNYGYTF. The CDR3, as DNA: TGTGCCAGCAGTTATGGTGGGGTGAACTATGGCTACACCTTC.

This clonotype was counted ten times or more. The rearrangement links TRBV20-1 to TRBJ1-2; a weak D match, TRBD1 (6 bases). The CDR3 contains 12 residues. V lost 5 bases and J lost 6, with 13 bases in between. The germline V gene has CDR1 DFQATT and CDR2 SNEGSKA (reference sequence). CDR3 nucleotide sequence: TGCAGTGCTCGAATACAGGGTAATGGCTACACCTTC. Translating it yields CSARIQGNGYTF.

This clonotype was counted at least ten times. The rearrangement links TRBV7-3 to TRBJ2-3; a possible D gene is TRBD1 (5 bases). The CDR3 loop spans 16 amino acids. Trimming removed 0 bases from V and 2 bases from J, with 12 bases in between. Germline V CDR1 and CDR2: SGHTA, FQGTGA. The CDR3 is CASSLTPLTATDTQYF. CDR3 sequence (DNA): TGTGCCAGCAGCTTAACTCCTCTGACAGCCACAGATACGCAGTATTTT.

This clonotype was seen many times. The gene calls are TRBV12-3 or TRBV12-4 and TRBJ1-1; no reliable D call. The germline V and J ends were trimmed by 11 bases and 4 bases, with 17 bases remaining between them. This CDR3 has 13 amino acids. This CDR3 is CALRRIGGTEAFF. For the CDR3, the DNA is TGTGCCCTTCGGCGTATAGGTGGCACTGAAGCTTTCTTT.

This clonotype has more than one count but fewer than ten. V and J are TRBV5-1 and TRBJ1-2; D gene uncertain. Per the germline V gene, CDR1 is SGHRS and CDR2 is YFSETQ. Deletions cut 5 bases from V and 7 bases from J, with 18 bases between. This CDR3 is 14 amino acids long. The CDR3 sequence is CASSGSQPRGGYTF. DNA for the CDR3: TGCGCCAGCAGTGGCTCCCAACCCCGGGGTGGCTACACCTTC.

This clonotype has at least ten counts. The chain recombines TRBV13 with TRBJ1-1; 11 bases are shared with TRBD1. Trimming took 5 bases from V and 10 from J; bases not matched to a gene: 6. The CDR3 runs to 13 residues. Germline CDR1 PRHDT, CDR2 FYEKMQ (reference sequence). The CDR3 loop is CASSPGQGAAAFF. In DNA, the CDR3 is TGTGCCAGCAGCCCAGGACAGGGGGCCGCAGCTTTCTTT. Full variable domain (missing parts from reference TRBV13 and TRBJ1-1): AAGVIQSPRHLIKEKRETATLKCYPIPRHDTVYWYQQGPGQDPQFLISFYEKMQSDKGSIPDRFSAQQFSDYHSELNMSSLELGDSALYFCASSPGQGAAAFFGQGTRLTVV.

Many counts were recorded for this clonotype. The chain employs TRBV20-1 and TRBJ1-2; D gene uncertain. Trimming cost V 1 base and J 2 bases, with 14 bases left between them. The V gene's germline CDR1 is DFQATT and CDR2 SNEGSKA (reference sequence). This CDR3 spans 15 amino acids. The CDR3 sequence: CSARVVFRGNYGYTF. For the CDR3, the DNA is TGCAGTGCTAGAGTAGTCTTCCGGGGAAACTATGGCTACACCTTC.

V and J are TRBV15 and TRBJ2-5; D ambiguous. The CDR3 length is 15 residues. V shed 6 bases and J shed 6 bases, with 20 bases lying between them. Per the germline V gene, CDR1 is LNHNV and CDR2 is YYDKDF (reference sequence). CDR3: CATSATGTPTQTQYF. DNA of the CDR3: TGTGCCACCAGTGCGACCGGAACTCCCACGCAGACCCAGTACTTC.